Listed below are T cell receptor beta chains from one sample, sequenced in a study of regulatory T cells in long-lasting Graves disease. TCRdb reanalysed the multiplex PCR reads using MiXCR and keeps one entry per CDR3 protein. This repertoire shows fewer than 600,000 distinct CDR3 sequences, about 20% found once; its top ten account for about an eighth. Specimen: peripheral blood mononuclear cells (PBMCs), collected when the disease was refractory, from a patient treated with antithyroid drugs. These receptors were obtained from a female donor with Graves disease. Both conserved end residues are part of each CDR3. The D gene is left open where the match is weak. Expanded clones are given a class, and other clones once, few, many or no size at all.

CDR3nt,CDR3aa,j_gene,v_gene,abundance,d_gene
TGTGCCAGCAGCCTTTCAAGTTCCAATAGCAATCAGCCCCAGCATTTT,CASSLSSSNSNQPQHF,TRBJ1-5,TRBV5-5,once,-
TGTGCCAGCAGCCGCGGAGACAGCAACTATGGCTACACCTTC,CASSRGDSNYGYTF,TRBJ1-2,TRBV4-2,few,-
TGTGCCAGCAAAACAGGGAGCTCCTACAATGAGCAGTTCTTC,CASKTGSSYNEQFF,TRBJ2-1,TRBV6-2/TRBV6-3,many,-
TGTGCCAGCAGATGGACTAGCGTCGGTGAGCAGTTCTTC,CASRWTSVGEQFF,TRBJ2-1,TRBV6-1,few,TRBD2
TGTGCCAGCAGCTTTTCAGGGGTCTACGAGCAGTACTTC,CASSFSGVYEQYF,TRBJ2-7,TRBV7-2,many,-
TGTGCCAGCACCCACGAATCGAGTATCTCCTACGAGCAGTACTTC,CASTHESSISYEQYF,TRBJ2-7,TRBV7-9,few,-
TGTGCCAGCAGTATTCGGACAGGTGGAGAGACCCAGTACTTC,CASSIRTGGETQYF,TRBJ2-5,TRBV27,-,TRBD1
TGTGCCAGCAGTGCCGGGACTGCCTCTAGGGAGCAGTACTTC,CASSAGTASREQYF,TRBJ2-7,TRBV2,many,-
TGTGCCGCCTTTTCGGAGACTTCCGATGAAAAACTGTTTTTT,CAAFSETSDEKLFF,TRBJ1-4,TRBV2,many,-
TGTGCCAGCAGCCTGGCTGGGCGAAGCACAGATACGCAGTATTTT,CASSLAGRSTDTQYF,TRBJ2-3,TRBV3-1,-,-
TGTGCCAGCAGTTTATTCCCGGCCGGCCATTACGAGCAGTACTTC,CASSLFPAGHYEQYF,TRBJ2-7,TRBV27,few,-
TGTGCCAGCAGTACCGGGACAGTTGAAGCTTTCTTT,CASSTGTVEAFF,TRBJ1-1,TRBV12-3/TRBV12-4,-,TRBD1